These 5 T cell receptor beta chains came from one sample sequenced in a study of CD8+ T cells in alopecia areata (dated by TCRdb to between 2018 and 2020). Interpreted using the paper, the time point label stands for: about 25 weeks on oral tofacitinib. According to the study, the label for this sample's treatment or condition signals: oral pan-JAK inhibitor, 5-10 mg twice daily. The library was built by means of the immunoSEQ multiplex PCR assay. To provide template for TCR sequencing, every sample had RNA extracted and reverse transcribed into cDNA. Sourced from immuneACCESS, this table was stored by TCRdb with only in-frame sequences that have V and J called. A share of the clones is absent; for the studies checked, an unresolved V gene accounts for under half, and the remainder has no known explanation. For this sample the table gives 90,000 or so clones, of which around 47% were detected only once. About 17% of the sample is taken by the ten largest.

The input for sequencing was CD8+ T cells sorted from blood, taken at week 24, from a patient treated with tofacitinib. The source is a human donor with alopecia areata.

Only a few counts were recorded for this clone. The chain joins TRBV29-1 to TRBJ2-2, with TRBD1 as a possible D gene (5 bases). Germline V gene sequence: CDR1 SQVTM, CDR2 ANQGSEA. Trimming left V 6 bases short and J 1 base short, with 9 bases between. The CDR3 runs to 13 residues. As DNA, the CDR3 is TGCAGCGTGACCAGGGAGAACACCGGGGAGCTGTTTTTT. It encodes CSVTRENTGELFF.

V and J are TRBV5-1 and TRBJ2-1; D call uncertain. CDR3 length: 12 residues. Germline assignment: CDR1 SGHRS and CDR2 YFSETQ. V was cut by 1 base and J by 9 bases, with 8 bases left in between. Written as DNA, the CDR3 is TGCGCCAGCAGCTTGTCGCAGAGTGAGCAGTTCTTC. Amino acid sequence: CASSLSQSEQFF.

The sample holds a few counts of this clone. The chain recombines TRBV6-5 with TRBJ1-5; the match to TRBD1 covers 7 bases. CDR1 is MNHEY, CDR2 SVGAGI, per germline. V was pared by 6 bases and J by 2 bases, with 7 bases of the junction left unmatched. This CDR3 is built from 15 residues. The DNA for the CDR3 is TGTGCCAGCAGACAGGGGATCGGGCGCAATCAGCCCCAGCATTTT. It yields the protein CASRQGIGRNQPQHF.

This clone appeared a few times. This chain joins TRBV30 and TRBJ2-2; D may be TRBD1 (5 bases). V lost 6 bases to trimming and J lost 3 bases, with 8 bases between them. The CDR3 spans 12 residues. Germline CDR1 reads GTSNPN; CDR2 reads SVGIG (reference sequence). CDR3 region: CACRAHTGELFF. DNA for the CDR3: TGTGCCTGCAGGGCCCACACCGGGGAGCTGTTTTTT. Complete variable domain (other parts from reference TRBV30 and TRBJ2-2): SQTIHQWPATLVQPVGSPLSLECTVEGTSNPNLYWYRQAAGRGLQLLFYSVGIGQISSEVPQNLSASRPQDRQFILSSKKLLLSDSGFYLCACRAHTGELFFGEGSRLTVL.

The chain uses TRBV4-2 and TRBJ2-1, with D possibly being TRBD2 (6 bases). Germline-derived CDR1 and CDR2 are LGHNA and YNFKEQ. The CDR3 is 15 residues long. Trimming stripped 0 bases from V and 9 bases from J, with 15 bases between. This CDR3 reads CASSQDYTSSTEQFF. The CDR3 DNA follows: TGTGCCAGCAGCCAAGATTATACTAGCTCCACTGAGCAGTTCTTC.